This T cell receptor (beta chain) was captured in a study of cytomegalovirus exposure and HLA in healthy donors. Background on the study: The use of the same platform for the 120 or so validation repertoires and the approximately 690 first-cohort repertoires was reported by a later analysis.

The table came from immunoSEQ multiplex PCR; TCRdb's copy has only in-frame clones and leaves some out. The sample consists of 300,000 to 350,000 clones, nearly 90% of them appearing once. The germline V and J ends were trimmed by 0 bases and 8 bases, with 13 bases remaining between them. CDR3 size: 14 residues. Germline V CDR1 and CDR2: SGHAT, FQNNGV. A note on this clone: Its antigen is currently unknown.

Study-wide findings and caveats: Accounts indicate the classifier identified cytomegalovirus status with strong specificity and sensitivity.

This clonotype was obtained from a man aged 25-40 years in good health and CMV-seronegative. The specimen sequenced was PBMCs. V usage is TRBV11-2 and J usage is TRBJ1-2; no firm D call. The CDR3 is CASSLEAAARGYTF. The CDR3, as DNA: TGTGCCAGCAGCTTAGAAGCGGCGGCGCGAGGCTACACCTTC.